The subject of this entry is one T cell receptor beta chain. This record belongs to a study of shared clonotypes between healthy human individuals. Turning to the study itself: Researchers assigned three CD4 naive, three CD4 memory, two CD8 naive and one CD8 memory plate to each donor.

CDR3 length: 15 amino acids. V gave up 7 bases and J gave up 5 bases; unmatched junction bases: 10. CDR1 and CDR2 from the germline V gene are MNHNY and SVGAGI (reference sequence). Naive CD8 populations comprised CD45RO-negative cells positively selected for CCR7, excluding terminally differentiated effector memory CD45RA+ cells. Recent vaccinations or acute infections were absent in the healthy HIV-negative adult donors. Genomic DNA of every subset was divided equally among multiple immunoSEQ plates. On sorted subsets, replicate PCRs used 200 ng DNA, or 25,000 to 35,000 T cell genomes. Here immunoSEQ multiplex PCR was the method, and the copy in TCRdb shows in-frame clones only, minus some. The sample includes around 2.1 million clones, approximately 94% seen only once; the top ten take about 1.5%.

V gene TRBV6-6 combines with J gene TRBJ2-2; 7 nucleotides align to TRBD2. The TCR sequence derives from a man in his late teens or twenties in good health. Some clones in this sample may be carry-over from other donors' samples. The specimen was naive CD8+ T cells from PBMCs. The CDR3 region has the DNA TGTGCCAGCACCTTAGGGAGGGAGGGGACCGGGGAGCTGTTTTTT. This codes for CASTLGREGTGELFF.